This TCR beta chain was sequenced for a study of CD8+CD57+ T cells in acquired aplastic anemia. Study summary: Mean DNA quantity obtained from sorted CD4+ and CD8+ cells was 3.2 ug. Study-wide results and caveats: Patients and controls turned out to have twenty-nine CD8+ CDR3 sequences in common.

CDR3 length: 18 amino acids. V was shortened by 5 bases and J by 2 bases, with 23 bases between the two germline ends. Germline V gene sequence: CDR1 SGHTA, CDR2 FQGTGA. Turning to this clonotype: Its antigen is as yet unknown.

It was patients with CD8+CD57+ cell expansion by flow cytometry who were chosen for sequencing. Blood was sampled before the patients had received any therapy. The template used for profiling TCR beta VDJ and CDR3 was genomic DNA. TCRdb analysed the reads with MiXCR anew, one entry per CDR3 protein. The sample holds roughly 260,000 distinct CDR3 sequences, 45% to 50% seen once. The specimen was sorted CD4+, CD8+, or CD8+CD57+ T cells (not recorded which) from PBMCs. The chain links TRBV7-3 to TRBJ2-3; D may be TRBD1 (6 bases). This clonotype was sampled from a human donor with aplastic anemia. CDR3: CASSVTGSPGIITDTQYF. The CDR3 coding sequence is TGTGCCAGCAGCGTTACAGGGTCTCCCGGGATTATCACAGATACGCAGTATTTT.